This T cell receptor (beta chain) was captured in a study of technical replicates of blood from several donors. This clone was seen just once. There are 16 residues in the CDR3. Germline lookup yields CDR1 SGHDN and CDR2 FVKESK. Germline trimming cut 4 bases from V and 5 bases from J; bases unmatched to any gene: 7. Sequenced by immunoSEQ multiplex PCR; TCRdb stores in-frame clones only, minus some. The sample has around 100,000 clones; about 95% are singletons. Sequences were obtained from T cells isolated from PBMCs. The rearrangement links TRBV14 to TRBJ2-7, with 14 bases identical to TRBD2. This clonotype originated in a human donor in good health. CDR3 sequence reads: CASSPMRLAGGDEQYF. The CDR3 DNA reads TGTGCCAGCAGCCCGATGAGACTAGCGGGAGGGGACGAGCAGTACTTC.